One sample yielded the 6 T cell receptor beta chains listed below, sequenced in a study of monozygotic twins with inflammatory bowel disease. Reprocessing the 5' RACE reads, TCRdb reports a single entry for every CDR3 protein and omits DNA. The ten top clones account for 1.5% to 2%, within a sample of some 210,000 distinct CDR3 sequences. Sequencing was done on a sample of blood. These receptors came from a human donor with ulcerative colitis or Crohn's disease, or a healthy co-twin of an affected twin (not recorded which).

This chain uses TRBV20-1 with TRBJ1-1; with no DNA, the TCRdb D assignment of TRBD1 cannot be verified. Per germline, CDR1 DFQATT and CDR2 SNEGSKA (reference sequence). The CDR3 length is 15 residues. CDR3 region: CSVPRPQGARTEAFF.

The chain recombines TRBV19 with TRBJ1-5; absent DNA, TCRdb's TRBD1 call cannot be checked. From germline, CDR1 is LNHDA and CDR2 SQIVND (reference sequence). The CDR3 spans 16 residues. CDR3 sequence reads: CASFDTGTGIGQPQHF.

This rearrangement joins TRBV20-1 to TRBJ1-4. Germline assignment: CDR1 DFQATT and CDR2 SNEGSKA (reference sequence). This CDR3 region has 14 residues. This chain's CDR3 is CSAPTAVTNEKLFF.

The chain is built from TRBV7-2 and TRBJ2-1; TCRdb returns TRBD2, unconfirmable since there is no DNA. CDR1 is SGHTA, CDR2 FQGNSA, per germline. This CDR3 has 16 amino acids. The CDR3 spells CASSSEPPGLAGAQFF. The full variable domain, with the rest looked up from reference TRBV7-2 and TRBJ2-1, is GAGVSQSPSNKVTEKGKDVELRCDPISGHTALYWYRQSLGQGLEFLIYFQGNSAPDKSGLPSDRFSAERTGGSVSTLTIQRTQQEDSAVYLCASSSEPPGLAGAQFFGPGTRLTVL.

The chain employs TRBV7-2 and TRBJ2-1. This CDR3 comprises 12 residues. In germline, CDR1 is SGHTA, CDR2 FQGNSA. The CDR3 spells CASSLVRGEQFF. The entire variable domain, with the rest obtained from reference TRBV7-2 and TRBJ2-1, is as follows: GAGVSQSPSNKVTEKGKDVELRCDPISGHTALYWYRQSLGQGLEFLIYFQGNSAPDKSGLPSDRFSAERTGGSVSTLTIQRTQQEDSAVYLCASSLVRGEQFFGPGTRLTVL.

The rearrangement uses TRBV5-1 and TRBJ2-7. CDR1 is SGHRS and CDR2 is YFSETQ in the germline V gene. The CDR3 is 12 amino acids. CDR3 in amino acids: CASSLAVDEQYF.